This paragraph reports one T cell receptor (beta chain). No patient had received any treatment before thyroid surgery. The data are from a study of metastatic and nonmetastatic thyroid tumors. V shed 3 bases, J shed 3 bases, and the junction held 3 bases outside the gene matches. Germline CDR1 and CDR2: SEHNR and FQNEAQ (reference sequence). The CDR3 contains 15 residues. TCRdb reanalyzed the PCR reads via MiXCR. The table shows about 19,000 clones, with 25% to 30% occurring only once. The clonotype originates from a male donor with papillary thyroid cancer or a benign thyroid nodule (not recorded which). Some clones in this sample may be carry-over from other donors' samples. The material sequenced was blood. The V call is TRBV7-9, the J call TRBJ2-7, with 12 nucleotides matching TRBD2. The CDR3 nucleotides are TGTGCCAGCAGCTTGACTAGCGGGAGAAACTACGAGCAGTACTTC. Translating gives CASSLTSGRNYEQYF.